This TCR beta chain comes out of a study of T-cell reconstitution after alpha-beta-depleted transplantation in children. The CDR3 has 17 amino acids. CDR1 and CDR2 (germline): MNHEY, SVGAGI. V was clipped by 0 bases and J by 8 bases; unmatched bases: 11. The authors prepared the TCRbeta library with unique molecular identifiers. Each CDR3 protein is one row after TCRdb ran MiXCR on the PCR reads. In the table there are more than 450,000 distinct CDR3 sequences, around 19% of which are singletons. This specimen consisted of PBMCs from the stem cell graft donor, obtained from the stem cell graft. The sequence was collected from a human donor who donated a stem cell graft to a child with acute lymphoblastic leukemia. The chain employs TRBV6-5 and TRBJ2-1, with TRBD2 matching over 9 bases. CDR3 region: CASSYSTLAGTKDEQFF. The CDR3 DNA sequence: TGTGCCAGCAGTTACTCGACCCTAGCGGGAACTAAGGATGAGCAGTTCTTC.